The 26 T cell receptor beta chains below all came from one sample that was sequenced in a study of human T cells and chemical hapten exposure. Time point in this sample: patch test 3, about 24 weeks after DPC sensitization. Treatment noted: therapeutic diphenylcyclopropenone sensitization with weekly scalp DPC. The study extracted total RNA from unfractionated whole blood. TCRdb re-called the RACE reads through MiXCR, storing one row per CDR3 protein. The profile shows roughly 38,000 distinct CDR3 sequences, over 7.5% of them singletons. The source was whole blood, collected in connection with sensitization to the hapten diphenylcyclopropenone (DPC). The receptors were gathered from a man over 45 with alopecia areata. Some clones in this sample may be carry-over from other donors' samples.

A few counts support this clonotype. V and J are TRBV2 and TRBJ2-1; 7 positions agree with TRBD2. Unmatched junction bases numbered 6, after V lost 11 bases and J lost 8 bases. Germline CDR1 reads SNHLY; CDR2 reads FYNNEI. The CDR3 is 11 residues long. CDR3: CACSGPDEQFF. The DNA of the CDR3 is TGTGCCTGTAGCGGGCCGGATGAGCAGTTCTTC.

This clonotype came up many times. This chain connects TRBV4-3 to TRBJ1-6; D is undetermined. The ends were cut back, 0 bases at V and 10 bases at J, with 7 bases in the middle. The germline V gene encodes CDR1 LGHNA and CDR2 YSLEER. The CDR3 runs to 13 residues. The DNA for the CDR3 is TGCGCCAGCAGCCAAGATCGGACGTCACCCCTCCACTTT. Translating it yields CASSQDRTSPLHF.

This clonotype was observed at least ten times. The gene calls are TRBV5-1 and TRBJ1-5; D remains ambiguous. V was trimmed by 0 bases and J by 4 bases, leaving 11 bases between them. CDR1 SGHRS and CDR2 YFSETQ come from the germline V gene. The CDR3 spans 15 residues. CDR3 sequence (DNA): TGCGCCAGCAGCTTGGTTGGTCTAAAAAATCAGCCCCAGCATTTT. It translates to CASSLVGLKNQPQHF.

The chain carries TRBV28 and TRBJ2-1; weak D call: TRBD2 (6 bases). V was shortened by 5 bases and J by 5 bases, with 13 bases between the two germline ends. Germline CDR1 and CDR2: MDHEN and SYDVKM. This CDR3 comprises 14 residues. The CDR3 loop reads CASSPGGTDNEQFF. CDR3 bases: TGTGCCAGCAGTCCCGGCGGGACCGACAATGAGCAGTTCTTC.

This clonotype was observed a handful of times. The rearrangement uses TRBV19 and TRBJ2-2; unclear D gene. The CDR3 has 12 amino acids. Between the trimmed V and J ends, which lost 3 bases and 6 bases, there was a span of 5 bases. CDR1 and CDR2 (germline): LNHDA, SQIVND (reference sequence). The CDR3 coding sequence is TGTGCCAGTAGTATCTCCCCCGGGGAGCTGTTTTTT. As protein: CASSISPGELFF.

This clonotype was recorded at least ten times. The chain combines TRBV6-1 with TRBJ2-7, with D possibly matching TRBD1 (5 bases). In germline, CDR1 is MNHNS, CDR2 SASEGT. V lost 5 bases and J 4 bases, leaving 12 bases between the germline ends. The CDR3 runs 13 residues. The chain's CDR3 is CASSTAGPYEQYF. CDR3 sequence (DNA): TGTGCCAGCAGTACTGCAGGGCCTTACGAGCAGTACTTC.

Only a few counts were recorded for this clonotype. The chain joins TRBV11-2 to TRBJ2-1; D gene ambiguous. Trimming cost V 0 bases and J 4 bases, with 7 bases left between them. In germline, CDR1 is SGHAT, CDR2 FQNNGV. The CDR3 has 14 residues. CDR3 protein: CASSLDRSYNEQFF. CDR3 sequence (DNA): TGTGCCAGCAGCTTAGATCGGTCTTACAATGAGCAGTTCTTC. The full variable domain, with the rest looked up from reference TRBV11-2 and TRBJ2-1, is EAGVAQSPRYKIIEKRQSVAFWCNPISGHATLYWYQQILGQGPKLLIQFQNNGVVDDSQLPKDRFSAERLKGVDSTLKIQPAKLEDSAVYLCASSLDRSYNEQFFGPGTRLTVL.

Here the CDR3 DNA reads TGCAGCGCCGGGACCTCCTGGAAGGAGACCCAGTACTTC. It encodes CSAGTSWKETQYF. J is TRBJ2-5 and V is TRBV29-1, with D possibly called TRBD1 or TRBD2 (5 bases each). This CDR3 spans 13 amino acids. V was cut by 7 bases and J by 5 bases, with 17 bases left in between. CDR1 SQVTM and CDR2 ANQGSEA come from the germline V gene.

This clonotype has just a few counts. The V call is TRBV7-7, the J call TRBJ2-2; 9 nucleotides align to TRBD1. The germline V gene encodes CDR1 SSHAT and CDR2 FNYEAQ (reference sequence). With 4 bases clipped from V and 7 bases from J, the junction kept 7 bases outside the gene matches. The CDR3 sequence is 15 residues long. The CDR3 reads CASSSSGTGIGELFF. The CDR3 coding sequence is TGTGCCAGCAGCTCCTCCGGGACAGGGATCGGGGAGCTGTTTTTT.

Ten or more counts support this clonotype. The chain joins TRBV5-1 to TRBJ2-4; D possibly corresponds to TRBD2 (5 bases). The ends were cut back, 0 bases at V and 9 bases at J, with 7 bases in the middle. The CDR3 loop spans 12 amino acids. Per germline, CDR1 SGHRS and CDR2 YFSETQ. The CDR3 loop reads CASSLDEGIQYF. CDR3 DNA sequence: TGCGCCAGCAGCTTGGACGAGGGCATTCAGTACTTC.

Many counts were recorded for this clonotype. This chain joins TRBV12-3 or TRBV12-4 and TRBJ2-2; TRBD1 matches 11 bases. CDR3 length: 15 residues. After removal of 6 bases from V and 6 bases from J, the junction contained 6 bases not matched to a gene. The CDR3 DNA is TGTGCCAGCAGGCGTGGGACAGGGGGTTCCGGGGAGCTGTTTTTT. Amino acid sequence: CASRRGTGGSGELFF.

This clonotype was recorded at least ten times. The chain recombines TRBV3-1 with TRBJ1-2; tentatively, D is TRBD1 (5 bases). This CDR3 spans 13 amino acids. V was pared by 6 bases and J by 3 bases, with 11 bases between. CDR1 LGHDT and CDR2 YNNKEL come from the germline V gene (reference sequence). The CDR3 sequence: CASSPWGDYGYTF. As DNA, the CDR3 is TGTGCCAGCAGTCCCTGGGGGGACTATGGCTACACCTTC.

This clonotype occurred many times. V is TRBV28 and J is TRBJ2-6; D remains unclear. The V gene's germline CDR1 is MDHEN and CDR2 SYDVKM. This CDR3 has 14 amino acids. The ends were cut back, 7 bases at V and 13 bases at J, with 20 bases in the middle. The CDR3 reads CASTARPISLVLTF. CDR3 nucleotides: TGTGCCAGCACCGCCAGACCTATCTCCCTTGTCCTGACTTTC.

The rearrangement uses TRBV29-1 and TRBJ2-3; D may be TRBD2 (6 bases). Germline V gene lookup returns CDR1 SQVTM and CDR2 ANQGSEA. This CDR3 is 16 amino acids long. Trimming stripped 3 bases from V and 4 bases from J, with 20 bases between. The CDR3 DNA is TGCAGCGTTGACCCAACGGAGGGAGTGAGGCCAGATACGCAGTATTTT. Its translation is CSVDPTEGVRPDTQYF.

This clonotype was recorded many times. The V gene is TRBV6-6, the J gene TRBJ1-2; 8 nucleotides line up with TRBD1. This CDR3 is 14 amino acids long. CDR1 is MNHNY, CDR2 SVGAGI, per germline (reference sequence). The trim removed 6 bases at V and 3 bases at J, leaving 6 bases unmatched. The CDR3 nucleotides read TGTGCCAGCAGAGCCCAGGGGGCCCACTATGGCTACACCTTC. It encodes CASRAQGAHYGYTF.

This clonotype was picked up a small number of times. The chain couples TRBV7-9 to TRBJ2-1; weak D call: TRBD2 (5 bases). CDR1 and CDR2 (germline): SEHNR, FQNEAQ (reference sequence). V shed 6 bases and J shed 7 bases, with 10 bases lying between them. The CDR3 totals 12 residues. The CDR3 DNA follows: TGTGCCAGCAGATTTGAGGGTAATGAGCAGTTCTTC. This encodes CASRFEGNEQFF.

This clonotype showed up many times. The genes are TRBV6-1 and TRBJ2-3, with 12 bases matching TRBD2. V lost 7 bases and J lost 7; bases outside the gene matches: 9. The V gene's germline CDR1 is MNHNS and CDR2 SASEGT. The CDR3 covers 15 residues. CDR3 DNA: TGTGCCAGCACCCAGACTAGCGGGAGCGGTTATACGCAGTATTTT. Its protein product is CASTQTSGSGYTQYF.

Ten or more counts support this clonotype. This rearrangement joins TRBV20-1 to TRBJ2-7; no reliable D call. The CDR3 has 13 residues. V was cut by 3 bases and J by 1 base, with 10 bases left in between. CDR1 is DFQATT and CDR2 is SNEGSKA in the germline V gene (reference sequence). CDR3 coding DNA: TGCAGTGCTAGGGAGAGCAGGTCCTACGAGCAGTACTTC. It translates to CSARESRSYEQYF.

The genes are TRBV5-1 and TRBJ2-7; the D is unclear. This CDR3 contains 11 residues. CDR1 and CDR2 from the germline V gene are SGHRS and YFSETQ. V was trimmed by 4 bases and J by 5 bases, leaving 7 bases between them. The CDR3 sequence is CASSGENEQYF. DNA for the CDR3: TGCGCCAGCAGCGGGGAAAACGAGCAGTACTTC.

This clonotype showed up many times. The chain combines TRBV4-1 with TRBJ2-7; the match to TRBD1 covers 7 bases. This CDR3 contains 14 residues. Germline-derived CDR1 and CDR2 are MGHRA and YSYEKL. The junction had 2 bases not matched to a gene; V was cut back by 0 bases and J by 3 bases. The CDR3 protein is CASSQDRGNYEQYF. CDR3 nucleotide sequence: TGCGCCAGCAGCCAAGACAGGGGGAACTACGAGCAGTACTTC.

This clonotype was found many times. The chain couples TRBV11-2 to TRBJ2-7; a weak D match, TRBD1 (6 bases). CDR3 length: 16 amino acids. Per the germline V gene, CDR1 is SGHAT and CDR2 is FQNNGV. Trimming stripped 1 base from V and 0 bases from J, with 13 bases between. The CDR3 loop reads CASSLAPDSFSYEQYF. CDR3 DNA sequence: TGTGCCAGCAGCTTAGCCCCGGACAGTTTCTCCTACGAGCAGTACTTC.

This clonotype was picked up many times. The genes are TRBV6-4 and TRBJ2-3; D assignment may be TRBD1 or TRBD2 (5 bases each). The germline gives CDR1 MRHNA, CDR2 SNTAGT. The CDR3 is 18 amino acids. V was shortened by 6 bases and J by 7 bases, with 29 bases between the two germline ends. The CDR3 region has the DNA TGTGCCAGCAGCGGGATCAAAGAAAGGGGTCCCCCGACGAATACGCAGTATTTT. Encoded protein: CASSGIKERGPPTNTQYF.

CDR3: CSVATGATQYF. The CDR3 DNA is TGCAGCGTTGCGACAGGGGCTACCCAGTACTTC. This chain links TRBV29-1 with TRBJ2-5; 8 nucleotides line up with TRBD1. Germline assignment: CDR1 SQVTM and CDR2 ANQGSEA. J was trimmed by 8 bases and V by 4 bases; bases with no gene match: 3. The CDR3 length is 11 residues.

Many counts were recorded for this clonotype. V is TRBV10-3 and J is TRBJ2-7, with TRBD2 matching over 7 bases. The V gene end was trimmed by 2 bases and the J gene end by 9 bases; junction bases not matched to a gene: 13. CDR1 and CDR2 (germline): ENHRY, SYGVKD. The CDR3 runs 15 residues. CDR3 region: CAISEPAGEGLVQYF. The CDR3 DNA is TGTGCCATCAGTGAGCCGGCGGGAGAAGGATTGGTGCAGTACTTC.

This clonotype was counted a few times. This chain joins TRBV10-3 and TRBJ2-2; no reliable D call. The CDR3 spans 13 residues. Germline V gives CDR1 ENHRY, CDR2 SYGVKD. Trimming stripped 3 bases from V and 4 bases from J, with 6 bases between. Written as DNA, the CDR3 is TGTGCCATCAGTGAAACATTCACCGGGGAGCTGTTTTTT. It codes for CAISETFTGELFF.

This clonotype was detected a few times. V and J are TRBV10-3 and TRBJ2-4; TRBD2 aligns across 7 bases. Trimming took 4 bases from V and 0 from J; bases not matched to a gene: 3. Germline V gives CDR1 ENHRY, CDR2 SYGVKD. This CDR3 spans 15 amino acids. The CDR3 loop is CAISVGEGAKNIQYF. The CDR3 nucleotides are TGTGCCATCAGTGTGGGGGAGGGAGCCAAAAACATTCAGTACTTC.